A single T cell receptor beta chain is shown here with its context. Sequencing used immunoSEQ multiplex PCR; TCRdb keeps in-frame clones, though not all of them. Among over 250,000 clones listed, 89% were seen once. The entry originates in a study of blood T cell repertoires in COVID-19. Study summary: Acute and convalescent COVID-19 samples came from the United States, Italy and Spain. Sample material is recorded as cDNA or gDNA derived from T cells, B-cell-depleted T cells, or PBMCs.

CDR1 and CDR2 (germline): SGHDN, FVKESK. The CDR3 runs to 16 residues. V lost 0 bases to trimming and J lost 9 bases; unmatched junction nucleotides: 9. The chain employs TRBV14 and TRBJ2-1; 9 nucleotides agree with TRBD2. This receptor was taken from a woman in her fifties or sixties who had recovered from COVID-19. Sample: PBMCs or T cells enriched from blood (not recorded which). The chain's CDR3 is CASSQDGLLAGFEQFF. The CDR3 DNA reads as TGTGCCAGCAGCCAAGATGGGTTACTAGCGGGTTTTGAGCAGTTCTTC. The variable domain in full, completed from reference TRBV14 and TRBJ2-1, reads EAGVTQFPSHSVIEKGQTVTLRCDPISGHDNLYWYRRVMGKEIKFLLHFVKESKQDESGMPNNRFLAERTGGTYSTLKVQPAELEDSGVYFCASSQDGLLAGFEQFFGPGTRLTVL.